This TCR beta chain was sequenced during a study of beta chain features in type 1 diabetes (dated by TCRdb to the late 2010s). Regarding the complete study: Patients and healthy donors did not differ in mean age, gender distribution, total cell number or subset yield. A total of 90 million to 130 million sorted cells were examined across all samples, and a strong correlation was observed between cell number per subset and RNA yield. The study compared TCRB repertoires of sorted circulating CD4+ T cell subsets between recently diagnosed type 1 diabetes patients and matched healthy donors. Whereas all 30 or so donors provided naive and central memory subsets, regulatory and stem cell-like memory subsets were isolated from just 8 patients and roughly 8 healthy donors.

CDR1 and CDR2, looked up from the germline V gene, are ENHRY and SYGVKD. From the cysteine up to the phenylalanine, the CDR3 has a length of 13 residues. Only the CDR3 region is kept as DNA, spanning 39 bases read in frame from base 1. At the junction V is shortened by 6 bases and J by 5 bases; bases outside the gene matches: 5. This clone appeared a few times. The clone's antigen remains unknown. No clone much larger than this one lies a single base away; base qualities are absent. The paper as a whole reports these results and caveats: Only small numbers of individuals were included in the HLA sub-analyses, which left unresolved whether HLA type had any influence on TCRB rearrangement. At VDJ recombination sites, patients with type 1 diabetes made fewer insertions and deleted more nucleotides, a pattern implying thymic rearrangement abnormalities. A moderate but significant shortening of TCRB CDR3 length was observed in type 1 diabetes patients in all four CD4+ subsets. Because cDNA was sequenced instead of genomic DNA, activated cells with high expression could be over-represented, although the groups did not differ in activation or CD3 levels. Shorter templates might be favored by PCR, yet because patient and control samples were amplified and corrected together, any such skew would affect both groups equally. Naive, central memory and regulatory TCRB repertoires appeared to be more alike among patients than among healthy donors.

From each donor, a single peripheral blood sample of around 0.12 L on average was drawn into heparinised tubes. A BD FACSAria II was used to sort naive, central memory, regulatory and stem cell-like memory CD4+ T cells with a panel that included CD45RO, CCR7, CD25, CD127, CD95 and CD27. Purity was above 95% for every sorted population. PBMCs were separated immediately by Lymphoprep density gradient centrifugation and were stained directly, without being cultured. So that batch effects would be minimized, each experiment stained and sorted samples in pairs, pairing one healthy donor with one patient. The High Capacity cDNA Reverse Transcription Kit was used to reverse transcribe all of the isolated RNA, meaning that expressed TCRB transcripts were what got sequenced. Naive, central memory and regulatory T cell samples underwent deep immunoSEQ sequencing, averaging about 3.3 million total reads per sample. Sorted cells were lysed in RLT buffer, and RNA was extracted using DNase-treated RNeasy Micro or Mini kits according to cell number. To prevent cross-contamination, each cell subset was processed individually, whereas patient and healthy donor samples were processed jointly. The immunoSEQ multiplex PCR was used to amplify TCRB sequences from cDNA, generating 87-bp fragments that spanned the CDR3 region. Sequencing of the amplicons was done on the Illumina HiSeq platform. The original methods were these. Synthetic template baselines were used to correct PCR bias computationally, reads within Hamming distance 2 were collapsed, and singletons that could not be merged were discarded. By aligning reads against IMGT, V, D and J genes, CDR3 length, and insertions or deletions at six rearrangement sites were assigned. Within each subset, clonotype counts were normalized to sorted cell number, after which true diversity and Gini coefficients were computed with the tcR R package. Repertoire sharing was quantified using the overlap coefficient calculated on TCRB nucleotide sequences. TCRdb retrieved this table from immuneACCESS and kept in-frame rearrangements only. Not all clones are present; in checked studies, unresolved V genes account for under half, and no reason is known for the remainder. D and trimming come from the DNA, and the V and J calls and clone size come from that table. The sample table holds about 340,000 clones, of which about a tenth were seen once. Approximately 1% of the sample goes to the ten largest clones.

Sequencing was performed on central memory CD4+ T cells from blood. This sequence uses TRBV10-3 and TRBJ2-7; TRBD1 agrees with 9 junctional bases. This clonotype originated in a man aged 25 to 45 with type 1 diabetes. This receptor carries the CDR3 CAIRDRGGDEQYF. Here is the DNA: TGTGCCATCAGGGACAGGGGAGGCGACGAGCAGTACTTC.